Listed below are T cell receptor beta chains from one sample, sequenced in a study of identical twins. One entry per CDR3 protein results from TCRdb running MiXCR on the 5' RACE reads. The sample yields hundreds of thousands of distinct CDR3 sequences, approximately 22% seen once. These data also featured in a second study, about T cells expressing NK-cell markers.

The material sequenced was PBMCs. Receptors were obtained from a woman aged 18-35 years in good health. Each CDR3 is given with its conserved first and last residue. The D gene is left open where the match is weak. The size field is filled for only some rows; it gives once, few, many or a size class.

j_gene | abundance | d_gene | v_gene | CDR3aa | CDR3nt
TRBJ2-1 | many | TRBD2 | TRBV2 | CASSGGGTSWNEQFF | TGTGCCAGCAGTGGGGGGGGGACTAGCTGGAATGAGCAGTTCTTC
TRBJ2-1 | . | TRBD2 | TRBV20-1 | CSAPGQRGGRYNEQFF | TGCAGTGCCCCAGGACAGCGGGGGGGACGCTACAATGAGCAGTTCTTC
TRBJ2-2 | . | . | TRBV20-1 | CSARVDQGANTGELFF | TGCAGTGCTAGAGTGGATCAGGGCGCGAACACCGGGGAGCTGTTTTTT
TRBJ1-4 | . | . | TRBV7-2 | CASSRSQGWGEKLFF | TGTGCCAGCAGCCGATCACAGGGCTGGGGTGAAAAACTGTTTTTT
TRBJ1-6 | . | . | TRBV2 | CASSEGHTNYSPLHF | TGTGCCAGCAGTGAAGGGCACACAAACTATTCACCCCTCCACTTT
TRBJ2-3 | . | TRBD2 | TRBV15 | CATSTPLGGGTDTQYF | TGTGCCACCAGCACCCCTCTCGGGGGGGGCACAGATACGCAGTATTTT
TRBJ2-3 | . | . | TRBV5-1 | CASSPKGPLSTDTQYF | TGCGCCAGCAGCCCCAAAGGGCCCCTTAGCACAGATACGCAGTATTTT
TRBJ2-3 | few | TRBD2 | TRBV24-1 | CATSDPSGDGDTQYF | TGTGCCACCAGTGACCCTAGCGGCGACGGAGATACGCAGTATTTT
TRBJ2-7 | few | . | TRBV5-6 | CARQQDCHEQYF | TGTGCCAGGCAACAGGACTGCCACGAGCAGTACTTC
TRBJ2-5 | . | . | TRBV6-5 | CASSYTLGGVQETQYF | TGTGCCAGCAGTTACACCCTAGGGGGGGTTCAAGAGACCCAGTACTTC
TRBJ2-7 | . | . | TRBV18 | CASSPPDSTYEQYF | TGTGCCAGCTCACCACCCGACAGCACCTACGAGCAGTACTTC
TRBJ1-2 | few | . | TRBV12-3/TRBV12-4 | CASSRRWSGYTF | TGTGCCAGCAGTAGGAGATGGAGTGGCTACACCTTC
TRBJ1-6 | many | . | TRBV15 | CATSRDRGYDSPLHF | TGTGCCACCAGCAGAGATCGGGGATACGATTCACCCCTCCACTTT
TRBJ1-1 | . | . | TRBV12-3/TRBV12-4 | CASSLRAAEAFF | TGTGCCAGCAGTTTACGGGCGGCTGAAGCTTTCTTT